By sample share, the clone carrying this TCR beta chain is medium-sized. What it binds is not known. Within a library made for alpha chains, this beta chain is off target, and its count is uninformative. The sample is drawn from a study of spatial heterogeneity in lung cancer. Study-wide results and caveats: Approximate estimated coverage of tumor T cells amounted to 6.5% to 8% for alpha and 13% for beta chains. The study found that expanded intratumoral alpha and beta TCR counts tracked tumor mutation counts. Regional and ubiquitous nonsynonymous mutations were tracked by counts of regional and ubiquitous expanded TCRs, respectively.

Time point indicated: sample taken at primary tumor resection. Every molecule of TCR cDNA had its own unique molecular identifier. TCRdb fed the 5' RACE reads into MiXCR, producing one record per CDR3 protein. The table lists some 6,900 distinct CDR3 sequences, 14% of them singletons. The CDR3 totals 12 residues. J was trimmed by 6 bases and V by 5 bases; bases with no gene match: 5. CDR1 is DFQATT, CDR2 SNEGSKA, per germline (reference sequence). The clonotype was recovered from a male donor with early-stage non-small cell lung cancer. Sequenced here: lung tumor tissue, sampled at surgery. This chain connects TRBV20-1 to TRBJ1-2; 8 bases match TRBD1. CDR3 sequence: CSAGQGDHGYTF. CDR3 sequence (DNA): TGCAGTGCTGGACAGGGCGATCATGGCTACACCTTC.